One sample yielded the 25 T cell receptor beta chains listed below, sequenced in a study of human T cells and chemical hapten exposure. The time point denotes: healthy volunteer bleed at 6 weeks. Researchers extracted total RNA from unfractionated whole blood. TCRdb redid the calling of the RACE reads with MiXCR, one entry per CDR3 protein. The sample yields about 45,000 distinct CDR3 sequences, about 3.7% seen once. The sequenced sample was whole blood. These receptors were obtained from a human donor in good health. Some clones in this sample may be carry-over from other donors' samples.

In this sample, this clonotype turned up many times. The chain is built from TRBV7-9 and TRBJ1-1, with D possibly TRBD1 on 5 matching bases. The CDR3 has 14 amino acids. Germline lookup yields CDR1 SEHNR and CDR2 FQNEAQ (reference sequence). V gave up 6 bases and J gave up 4 bases, with 15 bases separating them. The CDR3 nucleotides read TGTGCCAGCAGGGAGGGGTCTGTTGTCACTGAAGCTTTCTTT. Translating it yields CASREGSVVTEAFF.

This clonotype appeared many times. The chain combines TRBV25-1 with TRBJ2-7; D is tentatively TRBD1 or TRBD2 (6 bases each). The V gene's germline CDR1 is MGHDK and CDR2 SYGVNS. Trimming pared 4 bases from V and 6 bases from J, leaving 10 bases between. The CDR3 is made up of 12 amino acids. CDR3 coding DNA: TGTGCCAGCAGTGTAGGGGGGACCGAGCAGTACTTC. Amino acids: CASSVGGTEQYF.

The chain is built from TRBV4-1 and TRBJ1-2, with a tentative D call TRBD1 (6 bases). CDR1 MGHRA and CDR2 YSYEKL come from the germline V gene. The ends were cut back, 4 bases at V and 3 bases at J, with 15 bases in the middle. CDR3 length: 15 amino acids. CDR3: CASSPVRTADYGYTF. CDR3 in DNA: TGCGCCAGCAGCCCAGTTAGGACAGCCGACTATGGCTACACCTTC.

The chain has TRBV6-5 and TRBJ2-7; 7 bases agree with TRBD2. The V gene end was trimmed by 6 bases and the J gene end by 2 bases; junction bases not matched to a gene: 10. The CDR3 has 15 residues. CDR1 MNHEY and CDR2 SVGAGI come from the germline V gene. Written as DNA, the CDR3 is TGTGCCAGCAGCCGCGGCTTAGCGGGCACCTACGAGCAGTACTTC. This gives the protein CASSRGLAGTYEQYF.

This chain connects TRBV6-6 to TRBJ1-1; 8 bases match TRBD1. CDR1 is MNHNY, CDR2 SVGAGI, per germline (reference sequence). V was clipped by 6 bases and J by 5 bases; unmatched bases: 8. The CDR3 covers 14 residues. CDR3 protein: CASSLGQGVTEAFF. The DNA for the CDR3 is TGTGCCAGCAGCCTAGGACAGGGAGTGACTGAAGCTTTCTTT.

Ten or more counts support this clonotype. The CDR3 DNA is TGTGCCAGCAGCCAAGAGGGGACAGGGCTGGTCGAGCAGTACTTC. This gives the protein CASSQEGTGLVEQYF. This chain links TRBV3-1 with TRBJ2-7, with 9 positions matching TRBD1. CDR3 length: 15 residues. V dropped 0 bases and J dropped 6; count of bases not matched to a gene: 6. Germline CDR1 is LGHDT and CDR2 is YNNKEL (reference sequence).

This clonotype was picked up many times. The rearrangement links TRBV27 to TRBJ2-7, with 8 bases that match TRBD2. The germline CDR1 and CDR2 sequences are MNHEY and SMNVEV (reference sequence). The CDR3 is 15 amino acids. The ends lost 6 bases at V and 5 bases at J; junction bases unmatched: 12. CDR3 protein: CASRPTSGRVDEQYF. The CDR3 DNA sequence: TGTGCCAGCAGGCCTACTAGCGGACGCGTCGACGAGCAGTACTTC.

This clonotype was detected many times. The chain recombines TRBV20-1 with TRBJ2-7; the D gene is possibly TRBD2 (6 bases). V was shortened by 6 bases and J by 7 bases, with 13 bases between the two germline ends. The CDR3 runs to 11 residues. CDR1 and CDR2 from the germline V gene are DFQATT and SNEGSKA (reference sequence). The CDR3 region has the DNA TGCAGTGCCGCGGGGCCGTCGGAGCAGTACTTC. Translated: CSAAGPSEQYF.

This clonotype was seen a handful of times. V and J are TRBV11-2 and TRBJ2-1; D possibly matches TRBD1 or TRBD2 (5 bases each). The germline V gene encodes CDR1 SGHAT and CDR2 FQNNGV. This CDR3 has 11 residues. V was shortened by 7 bases and J by 6 bases, with 7 bases between the two germline ends. This CDR3 reads CASTRGNEQFF. In DNA, the CDR3 is TGTGCCAGCACGAGGGGCAATGAGCAGTTCTTC.

This chain uses TRBV28 with TRBJ1-4; D might be TRBD1 (5 bases). The CDR3 runs 16 residues. Germline V gene lookup returns CDR1 MDHEN and CDR2 SYDVKM. The germline V and J ends were trimmed by 3 bases and 0 bases, with 11 bases remaining between them. CDR3 in DNA: TGTGCCAGCAGTTTTCAATCGGGGGCAACTAATGAAAAACTGTTTTTT. Translating it yields CASSFQSGATNEKLFF.

Ten or more counts support this clonotype. The chain joins TRBV6-7 to TRBJ1-1; 8 bases agree with TRBD1. TRBV6-7 is designated an ORF whose function remains uncertain. This CDR3 region has 15 residues. V dropped 4 bases and J dropped 2; count of bases not matched to a gene: 6. The CDR3 DNA is TGTGCCAGCAGTTCTCGGACAGGGCGTAACACTGAAGCTTTCTTT. Translated, it gives CASSSRTGRNTEAFF.

This clonotype has a count of ten or more. The rearrangement joins TRBV2 to TRBJ1-1; a possible D gene is TRBD1 (6 bases). This CDR3 has 19 residues. V shed 0 bases and J shed 1 base, with 21 bases lying between them. Germline V gene sequence: CDR1 SNHLY, CDR2 FYNNEI. CDR3 residues: CASSEALAGDLSGNTEAFF. DNA for the CDR3: TGTGCCAGCAGTGAAGCGCTGGCAGGGGATCTTTCGGGGAACACTGAAGCTTTCTTT. Based on the CDR3 plus reference TRBV2 and TRBJ1-1, the full variable domain is EPEVTQTPSHQVTQMGQEVILRCVPISNHLYFYWYRQILGQKVEFLVSFYNNEISEKSEIFDDQFSVERPDGSNFTLKIRSTKLEDSAMYFCASSEALAGDLSGNTEAFFGQGTRLTVV.

At least ten counts were recorded for this clonotype. The chain recombines TRBV21-1 with TRBJ2-7; TRBD1 is the table's D call and was not checked against the DNA. TRBV21-1 is marked as a pseudogene. The CDR3 has 16 amino acids. The CDR3, as DNA: TGTGCCAGCAGACCCCCTCGCAGGACAGGGTTCAACGAGCAGTACTTC. Translating it yields CASRPPRRTGFNEQYF.

This clonotype has just one count. This sequence may be a read error, since a much larger clone differs from it by one base. V is TRBV2 and J is TRBJ1-2; no clear D. Germline V gives CDR1 SNHLY, CDR2 FYNNEI. This CDR3 has 14 amino acids. CDR3 in DNA: TGTGTCAGCAGTGAAAGGGTCAGGTCCTATGGCTACACCTTC. Its protein product is CVSSERVRSYGYTF.

This clonotype has a handful of counts. This chain connects TRBV5-4 to TRBJ1-1; weak D call: TRBD1 (5 bases). The germline V gene encodes CDR1 SGHNT and CDR2 YYREEE (reference sequence). CDR3 length: 16 residues. The ends were cut back, 0 bases at V and 1 base at J, with 13 bases in the middle. The CDR3 sequence is CASSLVGPSSNTEAFF. The CDR3 DNA sequence: TGTGCCAGCAGCTTGGTGGGGCCCTCATCGAACACTGAAGCTTTCTTT.

This clonotype appeared many times. The V and J genes are TRBV6-6 and TRBJ2-7; TRBD1 is a possible D gene (6 bases). The CDR3 consists of 16 residues. Germline loops: CDR1 MNHNY, CDR2 SVGAGI (reference sequence). Trimming left V 0 bases short and J 2 bases short, with 14 bases between. DNA of the CDR3: TGTGCCAGCAGTTACTCGAAGCTGGGACACCCCTACGAGCAGTACTTC. Amino acids: CASSYSKLGHPYEQYF.

This clonotype has ten or more counts. The V and J genes are TRBV9 and TRBJ1-1, with D unclear. Trimming left V 2 bases short and J 1 base short, with 15 bases between. This CDR3 spans 16 amino acids. The germline gives CDR1 SGDLS, CDR2 YYNGEE. The DNA for the CDR3 is TGTGCCAGCAGCGTCGATAAGGACGGATGGAACACTGAAGCTTTCTTT. Protein sequence: CASSVDKDGWNTEAFF.

This clonotype appeared many times. The V call is TRBV12-3 or TRBV12-4, the J call TRBJ2-2; 7 bases map to TRBD2. The CDR3 consists of 18 residues. V shed 7 bases, J shed 0 bases, and the junction held 14 bases outside the gene matches. DNA for the CDR3: TGTGCCAGCACCTTTTCTAGCGGCCCCGGAACGAACACCGGGGAGCTGTTTTTT. Amino acids: CASTFSSGPGTNTGELFF.

The V gene is TRBV2, the J gene TRBJ1-5; 7 bases map to TRBD1. From germline, CDR1 is SNHLY and CDR2 FYNNEI. The CDR3 spans 16 residues. Trimming cost V 6 bases and J 5 bases; bases outside gene matches: 13. This CDR3 reads CASRRRGSLSYQPQHF. DNA of the CDR3: TGTGCCAGCAGACGCAGGGGGTCACTTTCTTATCAGCCCCAGCATTTT.

This clonotype has at least ten counts. The chain recombines TRBV20-1 with TRBJ1-6; a weak D match, TRBD1 (5 bases). Germline V gives CDR1 DFQATT, CDR2 SNEGSKA (reference sequence). The CDR3 extends over 15 amino acids. V was trimmed by 0 bases and J by 5 bases, leaving 11 bases between them. The CDR3 protein is CSAREMGGNNSPLHF. The CDR3 nucleotides are TGCAGTGCTAGAGAAATGGGGGGTAATAATTCACCCCTCCACTTT.

This clonotype was observed at least ten times. This rearrangement joins TRBV28 to TRBJ2-3, with 10 bases that match TRBD2. Germline-derived CDR1 and CDR2 are MDHEN and SYDVKM. This CDR3 comprises 16 residues. J was trimmed by 6 bases and V by 5 bases; bases with no gene match: 11. CDR3 sequence: CASSGASGRRGDTQYF. CDR3 nucleotides: TGTGCCAGCAGTGGTGCTAGCGGGAGACGGGGGGATACGCAGTATTTT.

This clonotype has ten or more counts. CDR3 sequence reads: CASSSASTDTQYF. The CDR3 DNA is TGTGCCAGCAGCTCAGCTAGCACAGATACGCAGTATTTT. The chain employs TRBV7-9 and TRBJ2-3, with unresolved D. CDR1 is SEHNR and CDR2 is FQNEAQ in the germline V gene (reference sequence). This CDR3 region has 13 residues. The ends were cut back, 4 bases at V and 0 bases at J, with 5 bases in the middle.

This clonotype has only a few counts. The chain uses TRBV6-1 and TRBJ2-1; D possibly uses TRBD1 or TRBD2 (5 bases each). The CDR3 extends over 17 amino acids. Germline V gene lookup returns CDR1 MNHNS and CDR2 SASEGT. Trimming cost V 0 bases and J 4 bases, with 16 bases left between them. CDR3 amino acids: CASSEASPGGYYNEQFF. The CDR3, as DNA: TGTGCCAGCAGTGAAGCATCTCCTGGGGGATATTACAATGAGCAGTTCTTC.

This clonotype was picked up many times. The rearrangement joins TRBV7-9 to TRBJ1-2; 12 positions agree with TRBD1. The CDR3 is made up of 15 amino acids. Trimming at V came to 5 bases and at J to 8 bases, leaving 9 bases not matched to a gene. Germline values: CDR1 SEHNR, CDR2 FQNEAQ (reference sequence). CDR3 bases: TGTGCCAGCAGCAAAAAGGGACAGGGGGCTTACGGCTACACCTTC. This translates into CASSKKGQGAYGYTF.

This clonotype was seen many times. The chain has TRBV5-1 and TRBJ2-7; D might be TRBD1 (6 bases). This CDR3 comprises 16 residues. Trimming stripped 1 base from V and 2 bases from J, with 16 bases between. Germline CDR1 SGHRS, CDR2 YFSETQ. The CDR3: CASSLLRQAPAYEQYF. The CDR3 region has the DNA TGCGCCAGCAGCTTGCTTCGACAGGCCCCGGCCTACGAGCAGTACTTC.